Shown below are 15 T cell receptor beta chains from a single sample sequenced in a study of blood T cell repertoires in COVID-19. The data were produced by immunoSEQ multiplex PCR, yet TCRdb's version contains in-frame clones alone and is incomplete. Here the sample spans more than 95,000 clones, over 75% being singletons. What was sequenced was peripheral blood. The receptors shown here come from a man in his fifties with acute or convalescent COVID-19.

This chain connects TRBV6-5 to TRBJ2-1; D is unresolved. CDR1 is MNHEY, CDR2 SVGAGI, per germline. Trimming removed 6 bases at V and 9 bases at J, with 12 bases between. The CDR3 runs 12 residues. The CDR3 nucleotides read TGTGCCAGCAGCCGCGAATCGGGTGAGCAGTTCTTC. It encodes CASSRESGEQFF.

The chain recombines TRBV14 with TRBJ2-3, with D maybe TRBD1 (5 bases). V was cut by 1 base and J by 2 bases, with 10 bases left in between. The CDR3 covers 15 residues. From germline, CDR1 is SGHDN and CDR2 FVKESK. The CDR3 sequence: CASSQGTRATDTQYF. DNA of the CDR3: TGTGCCAGCAGCCAAGGGACCAGGGCCACAGATACGCAGTATTTT.

The chain employs TRBV28 and TRBJ1-2; TRBD1 might be the D (6 bases). The CDR3 totals 13 residues. Germline CDR1 and CDR2: MDHEN and SYDVKM. CDR3 nucleotide sequence: TGTACTACCGTCGGACAGTACCTTCCTCTTGAAACCTTC. Its protein product is CTTVGQYLPLETF.

This clone was detected only a few times. The genes are TRBV5-1 and TRBJ1-1; D not certain. The CDR3 runs 13 residues. Trimming removed 2 bases from V and 1 base from J, with 6 bases in between. Germline values: CDR1 SGHRS, CDR2 YFSETQ. As DNA, the CDR3 is TGCGCCAGCAGCTTCTCAGGGAACACTGAAGCTTTCTTT. This encodes CASSFSGNTEAFF. The full variable domain, rest sourced from reference TRBV5-1 and TRBJ1-1, is KAGVTQTPRYLIKTRGQQVTLSCSPISGHRSVSWYQQTPGQGLQFLFEYFSETQRNKGNFPGRFSGRQFSNSRSEMNVSTLELGDSALYLCASSFSGNTEAFFGQGTRLTVV.

This chain connects TRBV25-1 to TRBJ2-7; TRBD1 might be the D (6 bases). Trimming took off 7 bases at V and 3 bases at J, with 16 bases between the two ends. Germline-derived CDR1 and CDR2 are MGHDK and SYGVNS. This CDR3 has 14 residues. In DNA, the CDR3 is TGTGCCAGCACCCCCTGGGGCAGGGGCTACGAGCAGTACTTC. This encodes CASTPWGRGYEQYF.

Here the CDR3 reads CASSYRSFSKNTEAFF. The CDR3 DNA follows: TGTGCCAGCAGTTATAGGAGTTTCTCGAAGAACACTGAAGCTTTCTTT. V is TRBV6-5 and J is TRBJ1-1; D remains ambiguous. The CDR3 is 16 residues long. Looked up from germline, CDR1 is MNHEY and CDR2 is SVGAGI. V was clipped by 3 bases and J by 1 base, with 15 bases between them.

The rearrangement joins TRBV24-1 to TRBJ1-2, with 8 bases identical to TRBD1. CDR1 and CDR2 from the germline V gene are KGHDR and SFDVKD. Unmatched junction bases numbered 3, after V lost 2 bases and J lost 5 bases. CDR3 size: 14 residues. The CDR3 nucleotides are TGTGCCACCAGTGATTCCGACAGGGGATATGGCTACACCTTC. Protein sequence: CATSDSDRGYGYTF.

The chain is built from TRBV14 and TRBJ1-1; TRBD1 matches at 7 bases. The J segment lost 1 base and the V segment lost 6 bases, leaving 5 bases of the junction unmatched. This CDR3 contains 14 residues. Germline V gene lookup returns CDR1 SGHDN and CDR2 FVKESK. The CDR3 reads CASRHWDRNTEAFF. The CDR3, as DNA: TGTGCCAGCAGACACTGGGACAGGAACACTGAAGCTTTCTTT.

J is TRBJ2-5 and V is TRBV24-1; TRBD2 matches at 13 bases. V lost 4 bases to trimming and J lost 0 bases; unmatched junction nucleotides: 4. This CDR3 is built from 17 residues. Per the germline V gene, CDR1 is KGHDR and CDR2 is SFDVKD. CDR3 sequence: CATSDPGTSGNQETQYF. The CDR3 nucleotides are TGTGCCACCAGTGACCCTGGGACTAGCGGGAACCAAGAGACCCAGTACTTC.

The rearrangement links TRBV4-1 to TRBJ1-1; D not resolved. The CDR3 is made up of 14 amino acids. The germline CDR1 and CDR2 sequences are MGHRA and YSYEKL. V shed 2 bases and J shed 1 base, with 8 bases lying between them. In DNA, the CDR3 is TGCGCCAGCAGCCAATTAGAGGGGAACACTGAAGCTTTCTTT. Translation gives CASSQLEGNTEAFF.

The V call is TRBV7-2, the J call TRBJ2-1, with 10 nucleotides matching TRBD2. The germline gives CDR1 SGHTA, CDR2 FQGNSA. Unmatched junction bases numbered 8, after V lost 5 bases and J lost 7 bases. This CDR3 comprises 15 residues. The CDR3 coding sequence is TGTGCCAGCAGCCATAGCGGGAGGTTCGGGAATGAGCAGTTCTTC. Residues: CASSHSGRFGNEQFF. Based on the CDR3 plus reference TRBV7-2 and TRBJ2-1, the full variable domain is GAGVSQSPSNKVTEKGKDVELRCDPISGHTALYWYRQSLGQGLEFLIYFQGNSAPDKSGLPSDRFSAERTGGSVSTLTIQRTQQEDSAVYLCASSHSGRFGNEQFFGPGTRLTVL.

The chain couples TRBV10-3 to TRBJ1-1; 8 positions match TRBD1. Germline V gene sequence: CDR1 ENHRY, CDR2 SYGVKD. The junction had 7 bases not matched to a gene; V was cut back by 3 bases and J by 1 base. CDR3 size: 16 residues. As DNA, the CDR3 is TGTGCCATCAGTGATAGGACAGGGATCGGGAACACTGAAGCTTTCTTT. As protein: CAISDRTGIGNTEAFF.

The DNA for the CDR3 is TGCGCCAGCAGCTATCCCCGGGACAGCTACAATGAGCAGTTCTTC. Encoded protein: CASSYPRDSYNEQFF. The chain links TRBV5-1 to TRBJ2-1, with 7 positions matching TRBD1. CDR1 SGHRS and CDR2 YFSETQ come from the germline V gene. With 3 bases clipped from V and 3 bases from J, the junction kept 6 bases outside the gene matches. This CDR3 has 15 residues.

The chain carries TRBV7-6 and TRBJ2-5; tentatively, D is TRBD1 (5 bases). Trimming shortened V by 0 bases and J by 1 base, and 9 bases separated the two germline ends. Germline V CDR1 and CDR2: SGHVS, FNYEAQ. CDR3 length equals 15 residues. In nucleotides, the CDR3 is TGTGCCAGCAGCTTAGCCAGGGCACTCCAAGAGACCCAGTACTTC. Residues: CASSLARALQETQYF.

This clone came up a few times. CDR3 residues: CASRTRQGLRETQYF. Here the CDR3 DNA reads TGTGCCAGCCGTACCAGACAGGGCCTCCGGGAGACCCAGTACTTC. J is TRBJ2-5 and V is TRBV2; 7 nucleotides align to TRBD1. The CDR3 loop spans 15 amino acids. Per the germline V gene, CDR1 is SNHLY and CDR2 is FYNNEI. V shed 8 bases and J 5 bases; nucleotides not matched to a gene: 14.